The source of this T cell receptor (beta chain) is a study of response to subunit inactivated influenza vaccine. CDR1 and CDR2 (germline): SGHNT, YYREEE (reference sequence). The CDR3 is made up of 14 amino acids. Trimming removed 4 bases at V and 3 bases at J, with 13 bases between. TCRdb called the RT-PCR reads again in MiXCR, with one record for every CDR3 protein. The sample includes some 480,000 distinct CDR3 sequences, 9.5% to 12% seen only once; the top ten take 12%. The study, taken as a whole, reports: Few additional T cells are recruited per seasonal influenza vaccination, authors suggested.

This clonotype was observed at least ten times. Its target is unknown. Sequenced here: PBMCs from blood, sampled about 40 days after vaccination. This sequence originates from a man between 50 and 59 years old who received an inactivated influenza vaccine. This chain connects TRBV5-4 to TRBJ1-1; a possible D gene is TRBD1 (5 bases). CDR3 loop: CASSTSGWDTEAFF. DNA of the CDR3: TGTGCCAGCAGCACCTCAGGGTGGGACACTGAAGCTTTCTTT.